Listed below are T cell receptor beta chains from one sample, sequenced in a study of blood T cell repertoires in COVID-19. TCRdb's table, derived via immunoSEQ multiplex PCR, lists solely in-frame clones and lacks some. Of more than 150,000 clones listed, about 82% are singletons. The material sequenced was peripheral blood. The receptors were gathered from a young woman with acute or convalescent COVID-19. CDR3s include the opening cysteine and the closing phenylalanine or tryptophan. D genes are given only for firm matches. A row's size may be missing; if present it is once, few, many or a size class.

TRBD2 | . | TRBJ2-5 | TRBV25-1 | CASSESGTSGGGQETQYF | TGTGCCAGCAGTGAATCGGGGACTAGCGGGGGAGGACAAGAGACCCAGTACTTC
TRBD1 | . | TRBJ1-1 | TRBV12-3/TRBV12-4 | CASRGQLNTEAFF | TGTGCCAGCAGGGGACAGTTGAACACTGAAGCTTTCTTT
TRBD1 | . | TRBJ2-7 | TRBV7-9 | CASTDRVNEQYF | TGTGCCAGCACGGACAGGGTAAACGAGCAGTACTTC
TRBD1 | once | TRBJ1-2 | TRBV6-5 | CASSRTQGSYGYTF | TGTGCCAGCAGCCGAACACAGGGGTCCTATGGCTACACCTTC
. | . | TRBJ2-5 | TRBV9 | CASGKGVSKQTQYF | TGTGCCAGCGGCAAGGGGGTAAGCAAGCAGACCCAGTACTTC
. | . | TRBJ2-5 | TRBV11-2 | CASSLRRLDWETQYF | TGTGCCAGCAGCTTGCGCAGACTTGATTGGGAGACCCAGTACTTC
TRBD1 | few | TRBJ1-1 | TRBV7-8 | CASSYRGFNTEAFF | TGTGCCAGCAGCTACAGGGGTTTCAACACTGAAGCTTTCTTT
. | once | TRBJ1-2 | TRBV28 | CASSLNSYGYTF | TGTGCCAGCAGTTTAAACAGCTATGGCTACACCTTC
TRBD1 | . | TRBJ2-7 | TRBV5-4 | CASSSDRVVAEQYF | TGTGCCAGCAGCTCTGACAGGGTGGTCGCCGAGCAGTACTTC
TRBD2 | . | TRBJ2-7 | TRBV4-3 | CASSQGGSSYEQYF | TGCGCCAGCAGCCAAGGCGGGAGTAGCTACGAGCAGTACTTC
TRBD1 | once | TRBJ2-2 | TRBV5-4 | CASSWRTGKGTGELFF | TGTGCCAGCAGTTGGAGGACAGGGAAGGGCACCGGGGAGCTGTTTTTT
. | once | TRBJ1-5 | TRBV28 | CASSFWENSNQPQHF | TGTGCCAGCAGTTTTTGGGAGAATAGCAATCAGCCCCAGCATTTT
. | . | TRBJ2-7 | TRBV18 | CASSPKLAFLSYEQYF | TGTGCCAGCTCACCGAAGCTAGCGTTTCTCTCCTACGAGCAGTACTTC
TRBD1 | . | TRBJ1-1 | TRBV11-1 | CASSGDRGAFF | TGTGCCAGCAGCGGGGACAGGGGAGCTTTCTTT
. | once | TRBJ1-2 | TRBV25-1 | CASSEFGSGLGSYTF | TGTGCCAGCAGTGAATTTGGATCGGGGTTGGGCAGCTACACCTTC
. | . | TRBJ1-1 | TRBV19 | CASSIRTVNTEAFF | TGTGCCAGTAGTATAAGGACAGTGAACACTGAAGCTTTCTTT
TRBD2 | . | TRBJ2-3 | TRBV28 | CASSLLAGTNTQYF | TGTGCCAGCAGTTTGCTAGCGGGAACGAATACGCAGTATTTT
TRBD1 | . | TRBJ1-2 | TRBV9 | CASSGGQGLFGYTF | TGTGCCAGCAGCGGGGGACAGGGCCTATTTGGCTACACCTTC
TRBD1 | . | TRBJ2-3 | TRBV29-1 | CSVEPGQGRADTQYF | TGCAGCGTTGAACCAGGACAGGGGCGGGCAGATACGCAGTATTTT
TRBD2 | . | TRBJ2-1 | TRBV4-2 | CASSFPTSGPNNEQFF | TGTGCCAGCAGCTTCCCCACTAGCGGGCCTAACAATGAGCAGTTCTTC
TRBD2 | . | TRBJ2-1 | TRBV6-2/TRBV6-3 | CASSSTILAGIPYNEQFF | TGTGCCAGCAGTTCTACCATACTAGCGGGCATCCCCTACAATGAGCAGTTCTTC
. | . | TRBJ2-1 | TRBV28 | CASTPAGHINEQFF | TGTGCCAGCACCCCCGCTGGACACATCAATGAGCAGTTCTTC
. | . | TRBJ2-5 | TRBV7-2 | CASSLDTSRETQYF | TGTGCCAGCAGCTTAGATACTAGTAGAGAGACCCAGTACTTC
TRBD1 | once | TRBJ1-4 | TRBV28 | CASRGTGGREKLFF | TGTGCCAGCAGAGGTACAGGGGGCCGGGAAAAACTGTTTTTT
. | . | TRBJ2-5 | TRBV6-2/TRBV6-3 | CASSYPTGVFSETQYF | TGTGCCAGCAGTTACCCTACGGGGGTGTTCTCGGAGACCCAGTACTTC
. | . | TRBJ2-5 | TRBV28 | CASSFTGQETQYF | TGTGCCAGCAGTTTCACAGGACAAGAGACCCAGTACTTC
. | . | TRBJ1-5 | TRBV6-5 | CASSLTWGNQPQHF | TGTGCCAGCAGTTTGACATGGGGCAATCAGCCCCAGCATTTT
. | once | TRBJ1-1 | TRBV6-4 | CASSDPPFRDTEAFF | TGTGCCAGCAGTGACCCTCCTTTTCGGGACACTGAAGCTTTCTTT
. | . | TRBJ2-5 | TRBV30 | CAWGERKETQYF | TGTGCCTGGGGGGAGAGGAAAGAGACCCAGTACTTC
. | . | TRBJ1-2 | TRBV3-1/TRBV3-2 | CASSQVGGDGYTF | TGTGCCAGCAGCCAGGTTGGGGGGGATGGCTACACCTTC
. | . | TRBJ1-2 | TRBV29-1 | CSVEDRGSLYGYTF | TGCAGCGTTGAAGATAGGGGGTCCCTCTACGGCTACACCTTC
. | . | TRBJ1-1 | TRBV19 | CASSIGTPGEAFF | TGTGCCAGTAGTATTGGGACTCCCGGGGAAGCTTTCTTT
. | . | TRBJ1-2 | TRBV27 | CASSLSRGNGYTF | TGTGCCAGCAGTTTATCGAGAGGGAATGGCTACACCTTC
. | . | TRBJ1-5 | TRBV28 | CASSSGNQPQHF | TGTGCCAGCTCTTCAGGCAATCAGCCCCAGCATTTT
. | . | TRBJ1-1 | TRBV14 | CASSQVGRVNTEAFF | TGTGCCAGCAGCCAAGTTGGCAGGGTGAACACTGAAGCTTTCTTT
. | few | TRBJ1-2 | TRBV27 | CASSEGGAVGNYGYTF | TGTGCCAGCAGCGAAGGTGGGGCGGTTGGGAACTATGGCTACACCTTC
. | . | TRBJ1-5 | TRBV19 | CASIPGGAANQPQHF | TGTGCCAGTATCCCCGGGGGGGCGGCCAATCAGCCCCAGCATTTT
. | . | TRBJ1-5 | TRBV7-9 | CASSLNGQPQHF | TGTGCCAGCAGCTTGAACGGTCAGCCCCAGCATTTT
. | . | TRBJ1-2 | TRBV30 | CAWRGEGRHGYTF | TGTGCCTGGAGGGGGGAGGGGAGGCATGGCTACACCTTC
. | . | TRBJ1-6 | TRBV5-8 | CASSLLRGNSPLHF | TGTGCCAGCAGCTTGTTGAGAGGAAATTCACCCCTCCACTTT
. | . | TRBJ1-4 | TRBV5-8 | CASSLSGLDEKLFF | TGTGCCAGCAGCTTATCAGGGTTAGACGAAAAACTGTTTTTT
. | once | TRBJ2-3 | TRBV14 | CASSQGPVRTDTQYF | TGTGCCAGCAGCCAAGGTCCAGTGCGCACAGATACGCAGTATTTT
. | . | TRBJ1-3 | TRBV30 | CACPDTSSGNTIYF | TGTGCCTGCCCGGACACCTCCTCTGGAAACACCATATATTTT
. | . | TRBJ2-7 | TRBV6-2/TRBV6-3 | CASSRAPGLGPYEQYF | TGTGCCAGCAGCCGGGCCCCGGGACTGGGTCCCTACGAGCAGTACTTC
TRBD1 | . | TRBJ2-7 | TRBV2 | CASRSPTGASHEQYF | TGTGCCAGCAGATCCCCGACAGGGGCATCGCACGAGCAGTACTTC
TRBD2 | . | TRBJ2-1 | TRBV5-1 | CASSLDSGGLWDEQFF | TGCGCCAGCAGCTTGGATAGCGGGGGGCTTTGGGACGAGCAGTTCTTC